This TCR beta chain comes out of a study of cytomegalovirus exposure and HLA in healthy donors. Trimming took off 0 bases at V and 1 base at J, with 7 bases between the two ends. The CDR3 consists of 14 residues. Germline assignment: CDR1 SGHNT and CDR2 YYREEE (reference sequence). This clone has a handful of counts. The PCR employed 60 Vbeta primers together with 13 Jbeta primers. Generated by immunoSEQ multiplex PCR, the TCRdb table keeps only in-frame clones and is missing some. The table shows approximately 190,000 clones, with around 86% occurring only once. The chain joins TRBV5-4 to TRBJ1-1, with D possibly TRBD1 on 6 matching bases. This clonotype originated in a woman aged 18-35 years in good health and CMV-seronegative. Sequenced sample: PBMCs. The CDR3 spells CASSLADRNTEAFF. The DNA of the CDR3 is TGTGCCAGCAGCTTGGCGGACAGGAACACTGAAGCTTTCTTT.